The clone carrying this T cell receptor beta chain has at least ten counts. The antigen is not known. The data originate from a study of early T cells in non-severe SARS-CoV-2 infection. Regarding the study as a whole: The matching step, a VDJdb search, favored anti-spike CD8 responses and missed private and CD4 specificities.

Molecules of cDNA were individually given unique molecular identifiers that were attached to them. MiXCR was run by TCRdb on the 5' RACE reads, yielding one entry per CDR3 protein. The sample has 69,000 or so distinct CDR3 sequences, roughly 10% seen once. There are 12 residues in the CDR3. With 3 bases removed from V and 4 bases from J, the gap between germline ends came to 6 bases. Germline CDR1 SGHTA, CDR2 FQGNSA. The gene calls are TRBV7-2 and TRBJ1-1; D is ambiguous. What was sequenced was whole blood. The sequence was collected from an adult who was a healthcare worker with PCR-confirmed SARS-CoV-2 infection or an uninfected control (not recorded which). CDR3 in DNA: TGTGCCAGCAGCTTTAAAATCACTGAAGCTTTCTTT. Protein: CASSFKITEAFF.